Below, 28 T cell receptor beta chains from the same sample are listed, as sequenced in a study of radiotherapy plus CTLA-4 blockade in lung cancer. Here immunoSEQ multiplex PCR was the method, and the copy in TCRdb shows in-frame clones only, minus some. In the table there are about 38,000 clones, 70% to 85% of which are singletons. The sequenced sample was peripheral blood, obtained from a patient treated with radiotherapy plus ipilimumab. Receptors were obtained from a human donor with non-small cell lung cancer who had stable disease on radiotherapy plus ipilimumab.

The chain links TRBV5-1 to TRBJ1-1, with unresolved D. Looked up from germline, CDR1 is SGHRS and CDR2 is YFSETQ. The CDR3 has 14 amino acids. V dropped 0 bases and J dropped 0 bases, with 6 bases sitting between them. Here the CDR3 DNA reads TGCGCCAGCAGCTTGGACGGTATGAACACTGAAGCTTTCTTT. Protein product: CASSLDGMNTEAFF.

The rearrangement joins TRBV27 to TRBJ2-7, with D possibly being TRBD1 (6 bases). Trimming left V 5 bases short and J 7 bases short, with 21 bases between. Germline CDR1 MNHEY, CDR2 SMNVEV (reference sequence). The CDR3 consists of 15 residues. The CDR3 protein is CASSPAPYRVGEQYV. The CDR3 DNA reads TGTGCCAGCAGTCCAGCCCCCTACAGGGTTGGTGAGCAGTACGTC.

V and J are TRBV7-6 and TRBJ2-7; 7 bases agree with TRBD2. This CDR3 is 15 amino acids long. The germline gives CDR1 SGHVS, CDR2 FNYEAQ. J was trimmed by 6 bases and V by 2 bases; bases with no gene match: 10. This chain's CDR3 is CASSLPKRGAREQYV. The CDR3 nucleotides read TGTGCCAGCAGCTTACCTAAGCGGGGTGCGCGCGAGCAGTACGTC.

This clone has more than one count but fewer than ten. This chain joins TRBV10-3 and TRBJ1-1; D possibly corresponds to TRBD1 (6 bases). CDR1 and CDR2 (germline): ENHRY, SYGVKD. V was pared by 6 bases and J by 1 base, with 12 bases between. This CDR3 spans 14 amino acids. The CDR3 bases are TGTGCCATCAGACGGACAGAGTCGAACACTGAAGCTTTCTTT. Amino acid sequence: CAIRRTESNTEAFF.

The chain joins TRBV2 to TRBJ2-5; 10 positions agree with TRBD2. Trimming took 5 bases from V and 3 from J; bases not matched to a gene: 12. The germline gives CDR1 SNHLY, CDR2 FYNNEI. This CDR3 is built from 17 residues. The CDR3 DNA sequence: TGTGCCAGCAGTAACCACCTAAGCGGGGGGGCGAAAGAGACCCAGTACTTC. Protein: CASSNHLSGGAKETQYF. Full variable domain (outside the CDR3, taken from reference TRBV2 and TRBJ2-5): EPEVTQTPSHQVTQMGQEVILRCVPISNHLYFYWYRQILGQKVEFLVSFYNNEISEKSEIFDDQFSVERPDGSNFTLKIRSTKLEDSAMYFCASSNHLSGGAKETQYFGPGTRLLVL.

This chain uses TRBV4-3 with TRBJ1-2; possible D gene TRBD1, 5 bases. This CDR3 is 15 amino acids long. V dropped 4 bases and J dropped 6 bases, with 18 bases sitting between them. Per germline, CDR1 LGHNA and CDR2 YSLEER. The CDR3 spells CASSPLLQGGDGYTF. Written as DNA, the CDR3 is TGCGCCAGCAGCCCCCTCTTGCAGGGAGGGGATGGCTACACCTTC.

CDR3 coding DNA: TGTGCCAGCAGCTTAGCCTCTCCGGGACAGAGCGAAAAACTGTTTTTT. This encodes CASSLASPGQSEKLFF. This chain joins TRBV7-8 and TRBJ1-4, with 7 bases aligning to TRBD1. Germline V gene sequence: CDR1 SGHVS, CDR2 FQNEAQ. The length of the CDR3 is 16 residues. V shed 0 bases, J shed 8 bases, and the junction held 9 bases outside the gene matches.

The chain recombines TRBV7-8 with TRBJ2-3; D uncertain. The CDR3 totals 15 residues. Trimming shortened V by 4 bases and J by 0 bases, and 11 bases separated the two germline ends. Germline V gene data show CDR1 as SGHVS and CDR2 as FQNEAQ. The CDR3, as DNA: TGTGCCAGCAGCTCCGCCCCTGAAAGCACAGATACGCAGTATTTT. Translated: CASSSAPESTDTQYF.

The chain uses TRBV2 and TRBJ2-1; D is perhaps TRBD2 (6 bases). Germline-derived CDR1 and CDR2 are SNHLY and FYNNEI. The CDR3 has 13 residues. Trimming removed 1 base at V and 7 bases at J, with 8 bases between. In DNA, the CDR3 is TGTGCCAGCAGTGAAGATGGGAGGAATGAGCAGTTCTTC. Protein sequence: CASSEDGRNEQFF.

This clone was seen more than once but under ten times. The same CDR3 arises from other DNA sequences in this sample as well. J is TRBJ1-2 and V is TRBV14, with no clear D. Germline values: CDR1 SGHDN, CDR2 FVKESK. V dropped 0 bases and J dropped 5 bases, with 7 bases sitting between them. The CDR3 totals 13 residues. CDR3 residues: CASSQDYSYGYTF. DNA for the CDR3: TGTGCCAGCAGCCAAGATTACTCTTATGGCTACACCTTC.

The V gene is TRBV5-1, the J gene TRBJ1-2; D unclear. The V end lost 7 bases, the J end lost 6 bases, and 28 bases lay between the germline ends. The CDR3 has 17 amino acids. Germline lookup yields CDR1 SGHRS and CDR2 YFSETQ. The CDR3: CASDLHPGLRKYDGYTF. The CDR3 DNA is TGCGCCAGCGACTTACACCCGGGTTTGAGGAAATATGATGGCTACACCTTC.

The V call is TRBV10-2, the J call TRBJ1-2; D not resolved. V shed 9 bases and J shed 2 bases, with 10 bases lying between them. This CDR3 has 12 residues. Germline CDR1 and CDR2: WSHSY and SAAADI. CDR3 bases: TGCGCCAGGGATTCGGAGAACTATGGCTACACCTTC. It translates to CARDSENYGYTF.

This clone turned up a few times. The CDR3 region is CASSPSDSSYTF. The CDR3 nucleotides read TGTGCCAGCAGCCCGTCGGACAGCTCCTACACCTTC. The chain couples TRBV11-2 to TRBJ1-2, with TRBD1 as a possible D gene (6 bases). The V gene's germline CDR1 is SGHAT and CDR2 FQNNGV. The CDR3 has 12 amino acids. The V gene lost 5 bases and the J gene lost 10 bases, with 14 bases spanning the gap.

The rearrangement uses TRBV6-6 and TRBJ2-1; D may correspond to TRBD1 or TRBD2 (5 bases each). The CDR3 runs 13 residues. CDR1 MNHNY and CDR2 SVGAGI come from the germline V gene (reference sequence). Deletions cut 7 bases from V and 7 bases from J, with 14 bases between. The CDR3, as DNA: TGTGCCAGCACCTATGGGACCAAAAATGAGCAGTTCTTC. This gives the protein CASTYGTKNEQFF.

The V and J genes are TRBV5-5 and TRBJ2-6; maybe TRBD1 (5 bases). This CDR3 is built from 15 residues. Germline CDR1 SGHKS, CDR2 YYEKEE (reference sequence). The V end was cut by 0 bases, the J end by 3 bases, with 7 bases between. CDR3 in DNA: TGTGCCAGCAGCTTGGAGGGGAATGGGGCCAACGTCCTGACTTTC. It translates to CASSLEGNGANVLTF.

This clone came up a few times. This sequence joins TRBV6-5 and TRBJ2-1; a weak D match, TRBD1 (6 bases). Germline V CDR1 and CDR2: MNHEY, SVGAGI. The CDR3 spans 13 residues. V was trimmed by 8 bases and J by 3 bases, leaving 11 bases between them. CDR3 sequence (DNA): TGTGCCAGCCGCCAAGGGGGCTACAATGAGCAGTTCTTC. Amino acids: CASRQGGYNEQFF.

The J gene is TRBJ1-1, the V gene TRBV28, with a tentative D call TRBD1 (5 bases). CDR3 length equals 15 residues. Trimming left V 3 bases short and J 6 bases short, with 17 bases between. Germline V gene sequence: CDR1 MDHEN, CDR2 SYDVKM. As DNA, the CDR3 is TGTGCCAGCAGTTTTCATGGATTCGGGGACGCTGAAGCTTTCTTT. This encodes CASSFHGFGDAEAFF.

The chain uses TRBV5-1 and TRBJ1-2; D gene ambiguous. CDR3 length: 11 amino acids. Germline V CDR1 and CDR2: SGHRS, YFSETQ. Trimming cost V 5 bases and J 9 bases, with 11 bases left between them. The CDR3 is CASSYDSRYTF. CDR3 bases: TGCGCCAGCAGTTACGACTCACGCTACACCTTC. Supplemented by reference TRBV5-1 and TRBJ1-2, the full variable domain reads KAGVTQTPRYLIKTRGQQVTLSCSPISGHRSVSWYQQTPGQGLQFLFEYFSETQRNKGNFPGRFSGRQFSNSRSEMNVSTLELGDSALYLCASSYDSRYTFGSGTRLTVV.

This chain connects TRBV6-5 to TRBJ1-5, with D maybe TRBD1 (6 bases). CDR1 MNHEY and CDR2 SVGAGI come from the germline V gene. V was clipped by 7 bases and J by 7 bases, with 17 bases between them. The CDR3 loop spans 14 amino acids. The CDR3 reads CASKPPGEGQPQHF. In DNA form, the CDR3 reads TGTGCCAGCAAGCCCCCAGGGGAGGGGCAGCCCCAGCATTTT.

The chain combines TRBV6-4 with TRBJ1-1, with a possible D match to TRBD1 (6 bases). Germline-derived CDR1 and CDR2 are MRHNA and SNTAGT. This CDR3 region has 11 residues. V was cut by 6 bases and J by 7 bases, with 9 bases left in between. CDR3 sequence (DNA): TGTGCCAGCAGAAGGGGGTATGAAGCTTTCTTT. Its protein product is CASRRGYEAFF.

The chain couples TRBV30 to TRBJ1-3; the D is unclear. Germline lookup yields CDR1 GTSNPN and CDR2 SVGIG (reference sequence). The CDR3 spans 13 residues. Trimming removed 3 bases from V and 4 bases from J, with 10 bases in between. CDR3 protein: CAWRLKAGNTIYF. The CDR3 DNA reads TGTGCCTGGAGGCTCAAGGCGGGAAACACCATATATTTT.

The V and J genes are TRBV30 and TRBJ1-5; D may be TRBD1 (6 bases). This CDR3 has 14 amino acids. The germline V and J ends were trimmed by 2 bases and 2 bases, with 10 bases remaining between them. Germline V gives CDR1 GTSNPN, CDR2 SVGIG (reference sequence). CDR3 nucleotide sequence: TGTGCCTGGAGTAAACGGACAGGCAATCAGCCCCAGCATTTT. Its translation: CAWSKRTGNQPQHF.

This clone was counted a single time. The chain has TRBV5-1 and TRBJ2-7; 7 bases match TRBD1. The CDR3 has 14 amino acids. V was clipped by 4 bases and J by 4 bases; unmatched bases: 8. Germline V gives CDR1 SGHRS, CDR2 YFSETQ. The CDR3 DNA sequence: TGCGCCAGCAGCCTGGACAGGATGACTTACGAGCAGTACTTC. This sequence encodes CASSLDRMTYEQYF.

This clone qualifies as medium-sized. The chain has TRBV2 and TRBJ1-1, with unresolved D. This CDR3 has 11 amino acids. Germline V lookup: CDR1 SNHLY, CDR2 FYNNEI. V dropped 5 bases and J dropped 8 bases, with 9 bases sitting between them. This chain's CDR3 is CASSLDVEAFF. Written as DNA, the CDR3 is TGTGCCAGCAGTTTGGACGTAGAAGCTTTCTTT.

The rearrangement uses TRBV6-1 and TRBJ1-1; TRBD1 might be the D (5 bases). V was cut by 7 bases and J by 1 base, with 10 bases left in between. This CDR3 is 13 amino acids long. Germline CDR1 and CDR2: MNHNS and SASEGT. This chain's CDR3 is CASNLQANTEAFF. For the CDR3, the DNA is TGTGCCAGCAATCTACAGGCGAACACTGAAGCTTTCTTT.

V usage is TRBV27 and J usage is TRBJ1-2, with 7 nucleotides matching TRBD1. V shed 6 bases and J 4 bases; nucleotides not matched to a gene: 14. The CDR3 contains 16 residues. CDR1 MNHEY and CDR2 SMNVEV come from the germline V gene (reference sequence). CDR3 coding DNA: TGTGCCAGCAGCCGGGCGGCCGGGACAGCCGTCTATGGCTACACCTTC. Its protein is CASSRAAGTAVYGYTF.

V is TRBV6-6 and J is TRBJ2-1; D remains ambiguous. V shed 6 bases and J shed 9 bases, with 12 bases lying between them. The CDR3 is 12 residues long. The germline V gene encodes CDR1 MNHNY and CDR2 SVGAGI (reference sequence). The CDR3 sequence: CASRREGIEQFF. DNA of the CDR3: TGTGCCAGCAGGAGAGAAGGGATTGAGCAGTTCTTC.

The gene calls are TRBV2 and TRBJ1-5; 7 bases align to TRBD1. V lost 4 bases, J lost 2 bases, and 2 bases stayed unmatched. This CDR3 has 14 residues. The germline CDR1 and CDR2 sequences are SNHLY and FYNNEI. CDR3: CASSGQGGNQPQHF. The CDR3 bases are TGTGCCAGCAGTGGACAGGGCGGCAATCAGCCCCAGCATTTT.